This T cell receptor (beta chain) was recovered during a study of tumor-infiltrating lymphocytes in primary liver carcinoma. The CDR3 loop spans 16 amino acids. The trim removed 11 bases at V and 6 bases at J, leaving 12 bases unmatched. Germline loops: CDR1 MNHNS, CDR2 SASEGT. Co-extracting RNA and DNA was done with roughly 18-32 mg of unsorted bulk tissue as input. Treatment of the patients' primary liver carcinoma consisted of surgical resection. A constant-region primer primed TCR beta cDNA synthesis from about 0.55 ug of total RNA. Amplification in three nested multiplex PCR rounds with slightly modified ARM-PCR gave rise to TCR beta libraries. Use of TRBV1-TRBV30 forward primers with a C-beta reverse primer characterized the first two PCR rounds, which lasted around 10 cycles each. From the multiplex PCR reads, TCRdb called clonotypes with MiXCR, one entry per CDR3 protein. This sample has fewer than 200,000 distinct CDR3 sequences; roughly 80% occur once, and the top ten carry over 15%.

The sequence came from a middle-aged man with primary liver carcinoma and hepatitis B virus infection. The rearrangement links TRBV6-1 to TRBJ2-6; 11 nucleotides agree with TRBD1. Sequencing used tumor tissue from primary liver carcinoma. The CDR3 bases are TGTGCCGGTACCGGGACAGGGGGTGCTATGGCCAACGTCCTGACTTTC. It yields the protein CAGTGTGGAMANVLTF.